The next 15 T cell receptor beta chains were all read from a single sample in a study of blood T cell repertoires in COVID-19. The assay was immunoSEQ multiplex PCR, and TCRdb's table has in-frame clones only and misses some. The sample lists 65,000 to 95,000 clones, roughly 82% seen once, with around 24% in the top ten. Sample: peripheral blood. These receptors came from a woman between 45 and 60 years old with acute or convalescent COVID-19.

V is TRBV19 and J is TRBJ2-1, with 14 bases aligning to TRBD2. This CDR3 is 22 amino acids long. Germline V gives CDR1 LNHDA, CDR2 SQIVND (reference sequence). V was pared by 6 bases and J by 4 bases, with 23 bases of the junction left unmatched. CDR3 region: CASRGQGRNGLAGGLKYNEQFF. CDR3 nucleotides: TGTGCCAGTAGGGGACAGGGGCGGAATGGACTAGCGGGGGGCCTGAAGTACAATGAGCAGTTCTTC.

V usage is TRBV11-2 and J usage is TRBJ2-7; D unresolved. CDR1 SGHAT and CDR2 FQNNGV come from the germline V gene. V lost 5 bases and J 6 bases, leaving 14 bases between the germline ends. This CDR3 region has 13 residues. In nucleotides, the CDR3 is TGTGCCAGCAGCCTCCGTGTGGGCAGCGAGCAGTACTTC. Its protein is CASSLRVGSEQYF. The whole variable domain, remainder taken from reference TRBV11-2 and TRBJ2-7, is EAGVAQSPRYKIIEKRQSVAFWCNPISGHATLYWYQQILGQGPKLLIQFQNNGVVDDSQLPKDRFSAERLKGVDSTLKIQPAKLEDSAVYLCASSLRVGSEQYFGPGTRLTVT.

CDR3 bases: TGTGCCACCAGCAGAGAGCCGGGTTCCTACGAGCAGTACTTC. Its protein is CATSREPGSYEQYF. The chain couples TRBV15 to TRBJ2-7; D uncertain. The germline gives CDR1 LNHNV, CDR2 YYDKDF (reference sequence). Between the trimmed V and J ends, which lost 0 bases and 1 base, there was a span of 7 bases. This CDR3 has 14 amino acids.

This sequence joins TRBV7-2 and TRBJ2-4; 10 bases agree with TRBD2. There are 15 residues in the CDR3. Trimming at V came to 11 bases and at J to 0 bases, leaving 7 bases not matched to a gene. Germline-derived CDR1 and CDR2 are SGHTA and FQGNSA. CDR3 sequence (DNA): TGTGCCCCCCCCACTAGCGGGGCAGCCAAAAACATTCAGTACTTC. Protein product: CAPPTSGAAKNIQYF.

The V and J genes are TRBV9 and TRBJ2-5, with 14 bases lining up with TRBD2. V was clipped by 2 bases and J by 4 bases; unmatched bases: 10. The length of the CDR3 is 18 residues. Looked up from germline, CDR1 is SGDLS and CDR2 is YYNGEE. For the CDR3, the DNA is TGTGCCAGCAGCGTGGGGACTAGCGGGGGCCCCACTGCAGAGACCCAGTACTTC. It codes for CASSVGTSGGPTAETQYF.

The V gene is TRBV7-6, the J gene TRBJ2-5; D is ambiguous. This CDR3 spans 13 amino acids. Trimming cost V 0 bases and J 6 bases, with 8 bases left between them. Germline loops: CDR1 SGHVS, CDR2 FNYEAQ. CDR3 amino acids: CASSLAEAQTQYF. DNA for the CDR3: TGTGCCAGCAGCTTAGCGGAAGCGCAGACCCAGTACTTC.

This clone showed up just once. The gene calls are TRBV29-1 and TRBJ1-1; TRBD1 aligns across 8 bases. V lost 2 bases, J lost 5 bases, and 10 bases stayed unmatched. This CDR3 is 15 amino acids long. CDR1 and CDR2 (germline): SQVTM, ANQGSEA. CDR3 amino acids: CSVESLPGGRTEAFF. The CDR3 DNA follows: TGCAGCGTTGAATCCCTACCAGGGGGCCGGACTGAAGCTTTCTTT.

The chain is built from TRBV5-6 and TRBJ1-2; TRBD1 might be the D (5 bases). Germline loops: CDR1 SGHDT, CDR2 YYEEEE. V dropped 1 base and J dropped 7 bases, with 17 bases sitting between them. This CDR3 is 15 amino acids long. The CDR3: CASSLIKGDLGGYTF. CDR3 sequence (DNA): TGTGCCAGCAGCTTGATCAAAGGGGATCTAGGTGGCTACACCTTC. Full variable domain (remainder filled in from reference TRBV5-6 and TRBJ1-2): DAGVTQSPTHLIKTRGQQVTLRCSPKSGHDTVSWYQQALGQGPQFIFQYYEEEERQRGNFPDRFSGHQFPNYSSELNVNALLLGDSALYLCASSLIKGDLGGYTFGSGTRLTVV.

V gene TRBV14 combines with J gene TRBJ2-1, with 7 bases aligning to TRBD1. Trimming removed 3 bases from V and 9 bases from J; junction bases left unmatched: 5. Looked up from germline, CDR1 is SGHDN and CDR2 is FVKESK. This CDR3 region has 13 residues. CDR3 amino acids: CASSHDREFEQFF. Written as DNA, the CDR3 is TGTGCCAGCAGCCACGACAGGGAGTTTGAGCAGTTCTTC.

The V gene is TRBV5-4, the J gene TRBJ1-5; D unresolved. Germline lookup yields CDR1 SGHNT and CDR2 YYREEE (reference sequence). The CDR3 consists of 14 residues. V was pared by 2 bases and J by 6 bases, with 12 bases between. The CDR3 nucleotides are TGTGCCAGCAGCTTCCAATTTTCGGGTCAGCCCCAGCATTTT. This gives the protein CASSFQFSGQPQHF.

The chain uses TRBV19 and TRBJ1-5; possibly TRBD1 for D (6 bases). From germline, CDR1 is LNHDA and CDR2 SQIVND (reference sequence). The CDR3 covers 14 residues. Trimming left V 5 bases short and J 3 bases short, with 11 bases between. CDR3 nucleotides: TGTGCCAGTAGTCCGGCAGGGGACAATCAGCCCCAGCATTTT. Residues: CASSPAGDNQPQHF.

The chain joins TRBV12-5 to TRBJ2-1; a possible D gene is TRBD1 (6 bases). Germline loops: CDR1 LGHNT, CDR2 FRNRAP. The CDR3 is 17 amino acids. The V and J ends lost 6 bases and 5 bases respectively, with 23 bases between them. CDR3 sequence (DNA): TGTGCTAGTGGCCCCCTCCCAACCAGACAGGACCACAATGAGCAGTTCTTC. This sequence encodes CASGPLPTRQDHNEQFF.

The chain carries TRBV9 and TRBJ1-4; D is uncertain. V lost 4 bases to trimming and J lost 4 bases, with 17 bases between them. Germline CDR1 SGDLS, CDR2 YYNGEE. This CDR3 contains 16 residues. CDR3 residues: CASSPRGGSGNEKLFF. In DNA form, the CDR3 reads TGTGCCAGCAGCCCCCGGGGAGGGTCGGGTAATGAAAAACTGTTTTTT.

The chain carries TRBV6-4 and TRBJ2-5, with D perhaps matching TRBD2 (6 bases). V lost 2 bases and J 4 bases, leaving 14 bases between the germline ends. Germline V gene sequence: CDR1 MRHNA, CDR2 SNTAGT. This CDR3 spans 15 amino acids. CDR3 region: CASSDGGYWSETQYF. The CDR3 region has the DNA TGTGCCAGCAGTGACGGAGGGTATTGGTCAGAGACCCAGTACTTC.

This clone appeared a single time. The rearrangement links TRBV7-9 to TRBJ1-1, with D possibly TRBD1 on 5 matching bases. The CDR3 totals 15 residues. CDR1 is SEHNR and CDR2 is FQNEAQ in the germline V gene (reference sequence). With 5 bases removed from V and 1 base from J, the gap between germline ends came to 14 bases. CDR3 coding DNA: TGTGCCAGCAGCCCGCGACAGTCTCCGAACACTGAAGCTTTCTTT. Translation: CASSPRQSPNTEAFF. Variable domain in full (rest from reference TRBV7-9 and TRBJ1-1): DTGVSQNPRHKITKRGQNVTFRCDPISEHNRLYWYRQTLGQGPEFLTYFQNEAQLEKSRLLSDRFSAERPKGSFSTLEIQRTEQGDSAMYLCASSPRQSPNTEAFFGQGTRLTVV.